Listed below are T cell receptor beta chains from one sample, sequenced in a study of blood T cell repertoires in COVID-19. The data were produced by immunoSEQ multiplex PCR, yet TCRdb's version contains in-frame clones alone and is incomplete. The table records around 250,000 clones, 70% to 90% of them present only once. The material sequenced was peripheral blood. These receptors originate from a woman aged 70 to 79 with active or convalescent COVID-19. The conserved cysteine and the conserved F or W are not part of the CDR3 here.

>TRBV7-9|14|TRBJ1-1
ASSLAGLTGGTEAF
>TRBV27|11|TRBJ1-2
ASSWTGREGYT
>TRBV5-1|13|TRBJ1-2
ASKEGEGLNYGYT
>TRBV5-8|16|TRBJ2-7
ASSFWWERSSISYEQY
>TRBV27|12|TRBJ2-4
ASWGGEAKNIQY
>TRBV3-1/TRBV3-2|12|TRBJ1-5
ASSGQASNQPQH
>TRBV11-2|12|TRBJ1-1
ASSDSPGQGPAF
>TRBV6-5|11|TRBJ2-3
ASSPPGRDTQY
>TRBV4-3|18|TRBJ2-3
ASSQDLALAGALGTDTQY
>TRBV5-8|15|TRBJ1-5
ASSLYGGLSSNQPQH
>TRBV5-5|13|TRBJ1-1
ASSLGLRGGTEAF
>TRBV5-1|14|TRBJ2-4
ASSLAQRVAKNIQY
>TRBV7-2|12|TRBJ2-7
ASTQPGHSYEQY
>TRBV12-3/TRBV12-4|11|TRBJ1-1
ASSLVGHTEAF
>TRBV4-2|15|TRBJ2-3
ASSQANSGGGPLTQY
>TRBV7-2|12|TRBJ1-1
ASSLGQANTEAF
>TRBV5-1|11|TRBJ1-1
ASSFPQGTEAF
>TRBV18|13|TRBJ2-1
ASSPTSGGAHEQF
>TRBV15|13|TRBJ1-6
ATSSSGTANSPLH
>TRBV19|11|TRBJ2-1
ASSSGGANEQF
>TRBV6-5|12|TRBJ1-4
ASNTGSTNEKLF
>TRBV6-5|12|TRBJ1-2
ASLRGAGNYGYT
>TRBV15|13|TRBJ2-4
ATSRGGTAANIQY
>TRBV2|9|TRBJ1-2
ASTREGGYT
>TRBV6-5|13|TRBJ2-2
ASSPKQGYTGELF
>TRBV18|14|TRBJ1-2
ASSSGDRITGYGYT
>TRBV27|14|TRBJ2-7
ASSPGLAGDFYEQY
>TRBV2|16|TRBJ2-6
ASRKTSGGPSGANVLT
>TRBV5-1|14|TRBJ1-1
ASSYGSGRWDTEAF
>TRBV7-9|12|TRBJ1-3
ASSRGQGPNTIY
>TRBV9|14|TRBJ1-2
ASSVRREVGTYGYT
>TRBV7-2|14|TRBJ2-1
ASSLVTSGGLSEQF
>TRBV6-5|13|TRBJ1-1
ASTKGTAMNTEAF
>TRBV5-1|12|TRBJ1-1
ASSSDPGVAEAF
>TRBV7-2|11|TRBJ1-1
ASSFQGRGGAF